One and the same sample provided the 16 T cell receptor beta chains below, sequenced in a study of siplizumab effects on memory and regulatory T cells (dated 2019 in TCRdb). Library preparation used the immunoSEQ multiplex PCR assay. The source is immuneACCESS, and TCRdb retained only in-frame sequences with V and J called. Part of the clones is not carried over; for the studies checked, unresolved V genes explain less than half of this, and the remainder is unexplained. This sample comprises around 87,000 clones, approximately 90% of them detected only once. Jointly, the top ten make up roughly 15% of the sample. The material sequenced was CD4+ T cells sorted from blood. The receptors derive from a human donor in good health.

V usage is TRBV29-1 and J usage is TRBJ2-5; D not resolved. Trimming removed 7 bases from V and 2 bases from J, with 11 bases in between. This CDR3 is built from 12 residues. The germline V gene has CDR1 SQVTM and CDR2 ANQGSEA. The chain's CDR3 is CSGARAQETQYF. CDR3 DNA sequence: TGCAGCGGTGCCCGGGCACAAGAGACCCAGTACTTC.

The chain recombines TRBV18 with TRBJ1-2; 10 positions agree with TRBD1. V lost 3 bases to trimming and J lost 1 base; unmatched junction nucleotides: 8. The CDR3 extends over 17 amino acids. Germline V CDR1 and CDR2: KGHSH, LQKENI. The CDR3 sequence: CASSPSGQGGVNYGYTF. CDR3 coding DNA: TGTGCCAGCTCACCCTCCGGACAGGGGGGAGTTAACTATGGCTACACCTTC.

This clone was seen only a few times. This chain joins TRBV25-1 and TRBJ2-5; 9 nucleotides match TRBD2. The CDR3 is 15 amino acids. In germline, CDR1 is MGHDK, CDR2 SYGVNS. V trimming: 11 bases; J trimming: 5 bases; junction bases outside the gene matches: 15. CDR3 in amino acids: CASLHSGSLRETQYF. DNA of the CDR3: TGTGCCTCGTTACATAGCGGGAGTCTCAGGGAGACCCAGTACTTC.

The rearrangement uses TRBV6-5 and TRBJ1-3, with D perhaps TRBD1 (6 bases). V shed 3 bases and J shed 9 bases, with 15 bases lying between them. This CDR3 has 14 residues. In germline, CDR1 is MNHEY, CDR2 SVGAGI. The CDR3 is CASSYAGGRSTIYF. The CDR3 DNA sequence: TGTGCCAGCAGTTATGCGGGGGGCCGCTCCACCATATATTTT.

In nucleotides, the CDR3 is TGTGCCAGCAGCTTCGCCTCGGGCTACGAGCAGTACTTC. This codes for CASSFASGYEQYF. J is TRBJ2-7 and V is TRBV5-8; D uncertain. Germline CDR1 and CDR2: SGHTS and YDEGEE. This CDR3 has 13 amino acids. V was pared by 2 bases and J by 3 bases, with 9 bases between.

CDR3 region: CASRTSGYYEQYF. CDR3 in DNA: TGTGCCAGCCGGACTAGCGGTTACTACGAGCAGTACTTC. The genes are TRBV2 and TRBJ2-7, with 10 bases lining up with TRBD2. V was pared by 8 bases and J by 3 bases, with 4 bases of the junction left unmatched. The CDR3 extends over 13 amino acids. The germline gives CDR1 SNHLY, CDR2 FYNNEI.

The chain carries TRBV14 and TRBJ2-3; 14 bases map to TRBD2. V was pared by 3 bases and J by 7 bases, with 9 bases of the junction left unmatched. The CDR3 is made up of 17 amino acids. Germline V gives CDR1 SGHDN, CDR2 FVKESK. The CDR3 coding sequence is TGTGCCAGCAGCCAGCTGACTAGCGGGAGGGCCCGATATACGCAGTATTTT. It yields the protein CASSQLTSGRARYTQYF. Together with reference TRBV14 and TRBJ2-3, the CDR3 gives the full variable domain: EAGVTQFPSHSVIEKGQTVTLRCDPISGHDNLYWYRRVMGKEIKFLLHFVKESKQDESGMPNNRFLAERTGGTYSTLKVQPAELEDSGVYFCASSQLTSGRARYTQYFGPGTRLTVL.

This clone was found once. The chain uses TRBV25-1 and TRBJ2-5; 7 nucleotides align to TRBD1. With V trimmed by 7 bases and J by 5 bases, 7 bases remained unmatched. This CDR3 region has 13 residues. Germline-derived CDR1 and CDR2 are MGHDK and SYGVNS. The CDR3 nucleotides are TGTGCCAGCAATCAGGGGGTGGAGGAGACCCAGTACTTC. This codes for CASNQGVEETQYF.

The rearrangement joins TRBV15 to TRBJ2-3; D is unclear. Germline V gene data show CDR1 as LNHNV and CDR2 as YYDKDF (reference sequence). Trimming left V 2 bases short and J 0 bases short, with 6 bases between. The CDR3 consists of 14 residues. CDR3 sequence (DNA): TGTGCCACCAGCAGACCACGTAGCACAGATACGCAGTATTTT. This gives the protein CATSRPRSTDTQYF.

The chain carries TRBV28 and TRBJ1-5; D unclear. The CDR3 is 11 amino acids. Trimming removed 10 bases from V and 5 bases from J, with 9 bases in between. Per the germline V gene, CDR1 is MDHEN and CDR2 is SYDVKM. This CDR3 is CAIGEYQPQHF. CDR3 bases: TGTGCCATCGGGGAGTATCAGCCCCAGCATTTT.

This chain joins TRBV29-1 and TRBJ2-3; TRBD1 is a possible D gene (6 bases). The CDR3 has 13 amino acids. Per the germline V gene, CDR1 is SQVTM and CDR2 is ANQGSEA. V was shortened by 3 bases and J by 6 bases, with 13 bases between the two germline ends. CDR3 DNA sequence: TGCAGCGTTGAGTACAGGGTCAGTGATACGCAGTATTTT. Amino acids: CSVEYRVSDTQYF.

This clone occurred once. The V gene is TRBV5-1, the J gene TRBJ2-5; no clear D gene. Germline V gene sequence: CDR1 SGHRS, CDR2 YFSETQ. V was trimmed by 4 bases and J by 5 bases, leaving 9 bases between them. CDR3 length equals 12 residues. DNA of the CDR3: TGCGCCAGCAGCCTACTTCGGGAGACCCAGTACTTC. Its protein is CASSLLRETQYF.

This chain joins TRBV7-9 and TRBJ2-2, with TRBD1 as a possible D gene (5 bases). The CDR3 contains 14 residues. From germline, CDR1 is SEHNR and CDR2 FQNEAQ (reference sequence). The V end was cut by 6 bases, the J end by 0 bases, with 8 bases between. The CDR3 DNA is TGTGCCAGCAGGGACATCGCGAACACCGGGGAGCTGTTTTTT. Its protein is CASRDIANTGELFF.

The chain is built from TRBV19 and TRBJ2-2; D assignment may be TRBD1 or TRBD2 (5 bases each). CDR1 and CDR2 from the germline V gene are LNHDA and SQIVND (reference sequence). The V end was cut by 6 bases, the J end by 4 bases, with 9 bases between. CDR3 size: 13 residues. This CDR3 is CASRGDGTGELFF. CDR3 DNA: TGTGCCAGTAGGGGGGACGGCACCGGGGAGCTGTTTTTT.

J is TRBJ2-2 and V is TRBV5-1, with 8 nucleotides matching TRBD1. Germline lookup yields CDR1 SGHRS and CDR2 YFSETQ. The CDR3 is 15 residues long. The junction had 11 bases not matched to a gene; V was cut back by 3 bases and J by 10 bases. CDR3 DNA sequence: TGCGCCAGCAGCTGGGGGACAGGCCGTCCGGAGGAGCTGTTTTTT. Its translation is CASSWGTGRPEELFF.

This clone showed up just a few times. The chain couples TRBV5-1 to TRBJ2-1; 7 bases are a match to TRBD2. Germline V lookup: CDR1 SGHRS, CDR2 YFSETQ. The V gene end was trimmed by 0 bases and the J gene end by 8 bases; junction bases not matched to a gene: 8. This CDR3 contains 15 residues. CDR3 in amino acids: CASSLVAGVRDEQFF. The DNA of the CDR3 is TGCGCCAGCAGCTTGGTGGCGGGAGTTCGTGATGAGCAGTTCTTC.